Each of the 8 T cell receptor beta chains below was sequenced from the same sample in a study of T cell responses to AZD1222 COVID-19 vaccine. The repertoire was sequenced with immunoSEQ multiplex PCR; TCRdb's copy has only in-frame clones and lacks some. In the table there are 110,000 or so clones, just over 90% of which are singletons. Source: peripheral blood, taken on day 0 of AZD1222 vaccination. The receptors originated from an adult in good health.

This chain joins TRBV11-2 and TRBJ1-4; unclear D gene. Germline values: CDR1 SGHAT, CDR2 FQNNGV. V dropped 0 bases and J dropped 5 bases, with 13 bases sitting between them. The CDR3 length is 16 residues. The CDR3 loop is CASSLDRGISNEKLFF. The CDR3 nucleotides read TGTGCCAGCAGCTTAGATAGAGGGATCTCCAATGAAAAACTGTTTTTT.

V gene TRBV10-3 combines with J gene TRBJ1-3; no reliable D call. Germline CDR1 and CDR2: ENHRY and SYGVKD. Trimming left V 6 bases short and J 0 bases short, with 9 bases between. This CDR3 has 14 residues. The CDR3 DNA reads as TGTGCCATCAGAGACGACGGCTCTGGAAACACCATATATTTT. Encoded protein: CAIRDDGSGNTIYF.

This chain uses TRBV7-9 with TRBJ1-2; unclear D gene. There are 14 residues in the CDR3. Trimming removed 6 bases at V and 0 bases at J, with 11 bases between. From germline, CDR1 is SEHNR and CDR2 FQNEAQ (reference sequence). The CDR3 region has the DNA TGTGCCAGCAGGGAAAGTGATCCTAACTATGGCTACACCTTC. This sequence encodes CASRESDPNYGYTF. The complete variable domain, with remaining parts taken from reference TRBV7-9 and TRBJ1-2, reads DTGVSQNPRHKITKRGQNVTFRCDPISEHNRLYWYRQTLGQGPEFLTYFQNEAQLEKSRLLSDRFSAERPKGSFSTLEIQRTEQGDSAMYLCASRESDPNYGYTFGSGTRLTVV.

This chain uses TRBV19 with TRBJ1-1, with 7 bases identical to TRBD1. CDR3 length equals 15 residues. Per the germline V gene, CDR1 is LNHDA and CDR2 is SQIVND (reference sequence). The junction had 6 bases not matched to a gene; V was cut back by 4 bases and J by 1 base. The CDR3, as DNA: TGTGCCAGTAGTAGATACACAGGGGAGAACACTGAAGCTTTCTTT. Translation gives CASSRYTGENTEAFF.

This chain joins TRBV20-1 and TRBJ1-2; D not certain. The CDR3 consists of 17 residues. Germline CDR1 and CDR2: DFQATT and SNEGSKA (reference sequence). Trimming took off 3 bases at V and 3 bases at J, with 23 bases between the two ends. As DNA, the CDR3 is TGCAGTGCTAGTGGCCAGGTTTGGAGTCCGACCTACTATGGCTACACCTTC. Its translation: CSASGQVWSPTYYGYTF.

A remark on this clone: The junction shows a germline mismatch at one end, possibly a read error. This chain uses TRBV7-2 with TRBJ1-1; tentative D call: TRBD1 (5 bases). This CDR3 has 15 amino acids. Germline V CDR1 and CDR2: SGHTA, FQGNSA. CDR3 sequence: CASSLALGGNTEAFF. The CDR3 coding sequence is TGTGCCAGCAGCCTAGCCTTGGGGGGGAACACTGAAGCTTTCTTT.

The chain is built from TRBV27 and TRBJ1-6; D not resolved. The V and J ends lost 6 bases and 0 bases respectively, with 15 bases between them. Germline loops: CDR1 MNHEY, CDR2 SMNVEV (reference sequence). The CDR3 contains 17 residues. The CDR3 loop is CASRDSEPNSYNSPLHF. The CDR3 DNA follows: TGTGCCAGCAGGGACTCGGAGCCAAACTCCTATAATTCACCCCTCCACTTT.

This chain joins TRBV29-1 and TRBJ2-5; D unresolved. V shed 2 bases and J shed 1 base, with 8 bases lying between them. The CDR3 spans 13 residues. CDR1 and CDR2 from the germline V gene are SQVTM and ANQGSEA. CDR3 sequence reads: CSVEYLVQETQYF. In nucleotides, the CDR3 is TGCAGCGTTGAATATCTGGTCCAAGAGACCCAGTACTTC. Using reference TRBV29-1 and TRBJ2-5 for the parts outside the CDR3, the full variable domain is SAVISQKPSRDICQRGTSLTIQCQVDSQVTMMFWYRQQPGQSLTLIATANQGSEATYESGFVIDKFPISRPNLTFSTLTVSNMSPEDSSIYLCSVEYLVQETQYFGPGTRLLVL.